A single sample gave rise to the 9 T cell receptor beta chains below, sequenced in a study of CD8+CD57+ T cells in acquired aplastic anemia. For CDR3 and TCR beta VDJ profiling, genomic DNA was the template used. TCRdb recomputed calls from the reads with MiXCR, one row per CDR3 protein. The sample has roughly 260,000 distinct CDR3 sequences, 45% to 50% seen once. CD8+CD57+ cell expansion had been shown by flow cytometry in patients chosen for sequencing. Material: sorted CD4+, CD8+, or CD8+CD57+ T cells (not recorded which) from PBMCs. The receptors originated from a human donor with aplastic anemia.

The chain is built from TRBV19 and TRBJ1-1, with 8 bases fitting TRBD1. This CDR3 has 14 residues. In germline, CDR1 is LNHDA, CDR2 SQIVND (reference sequence). Trimming took 3 bases from V and 4 from J; bases not matched to a gene: 4. The CDR3 here is CASSIDRGSTEAFF. The CDR3 DNA sequence: TGTGCCAGTAGTATCGACAGGGGATCCACTGAAGCTTTCTTT.

Regarding this clonotype: At one end, the junction sequence differs from germline, possibly due to a read error. This sequence joins TRBV6-5 and TRBJ1-2, with 7 nucleotides matching TRBD1. The CDR3 loop spans 16 amino acids. From germline, CDR1 is MNHEY and CDR2 SVGAGI. CDR3 nucleotides: TGTGCCGGCAGTGAAACAGGGGCCCGCACACTCTATGGCTACACCTTC. Amino acids: CAGSETGARTLYGYTF.

This clonotype was observed many times. The chain combines TRBV7-9 with TRBJ2-1; no reliable D call. Between the trimmed V and J ends, which lost 5 bases and 3 bases, there was a span of 14 bases. In germline, CDR1 is SEHNR, CDR2 FQNEAQ (reference sequence). The CDR3 covers 15 residues. CDR3 amino acids: CASSPRASVYNEQFF. For the CDR3, the DNA is TGTGCCAGCAGCCCTAGGGCTAGTGTCTACAATGAGCAGTTCTTC.

The rearrangement joins TRBV6-5 to TRBJ1-2; D is unclear. This CDR3 is 14 amino acids long. CDR1 and CDR2 from the germline V gene are MNHEY and SVGAGI. The V gene lost 2 bases and the J gene lost 2 bases, with 9 bases spanning the gap. The CDR3 loop reads CASSYGWQNYGYTF. The CDR3, as DNA: TGTGCCAGCAGTTACGGTTGGCAGAACTATGGCTACACCTTC.

This clonotype was picked up a small number of times. The rearrangement uses TRBV3-1 and TRBJ1-1; D unresolved. The length of the CDR3 is 16 residues. Germline V gene data show CDR1 as LGHDT and CDR2 as YNNKEL (reference sequence). The V gene lost 6 bases and the J gene lost 0 bases, with 17 bases spanning the gap. The CDR3 loop is CASSPGLTLMNTEAFF. The CDR3 coding sequence is TGTGCCAGCAGTCCGGGCCTTACTCTCATGAACACTGAAGCTTTCTTT. Drawing the rest from reference TRBV3-1 and TRBJ1-1, the complete variable domain is DTAVSQTPKYLVTQMGNDKSIKCEQNLGHDTMYWYKQDSKKFLKIMFSYNNKELIINETVPNRFSPKSPDKAHLNLHINSLELGDSAVYFCASSPGLTLMNTEAFFGQGTRLTVV.

V and J are TRBV7-3 and TRBJ2-5, with D possibly being TRBD1 (5 bases). CDR3 length: 15 residues. Germline V gene data show CDR1 as SGHTA and CDR2 as FQGTGA. Trimming left V 3 bases short and J 3 bases short, with 14 bases between. The DNA for the CDR3 is TGTGCCAGCAGCTTGGGGCCAGGCGCGGAAGAGACCCAGTACTTC. Translating it yields CASSLGPGAEETQYF.

This clonotype was seen at least ten times. This chain uses TRBV20-1 with TRBJ2-7; tentative D call: TRBD1 (5 bases). There are 13 residues in the CDR3. Between the trimmed V and J ends, which lost 1 base and 4 bases, there was a span of 11 bases. In germline, CDR1 is DFQATT, CDR2 SNEGSKA (reference sequence). DNA of the CDR3: TGCAGTGCTAGAGTAGGGGAAGGGTACGAGCAGTACTTC. Its protein product is CSARVGEGYEQYF.

The chain joins TRBV10-1 to TRBJ2-7; 10 nucleotides match TRBD1. CDR1 and CDR2 from the germline V gene are WNHNN and SYGVQD (reference sequence). The CDR3 is 15 amino acids. Unmatched junction bases numbered 4, after V lost 3 bases and J lost 2 bases. CDR3 region: CASSEGQGGTYEQYF. Written as DNA, the CDR3 is TGCGCCAGCAGTGAAGGACAGGGGGGAACCTACGAGCAGTACTTC.

The J gene is TRBJ1-1, the V gene TRBV29-1; 7 bases align to TRBD1. Germline CDR1 and CDR2: SQVTM and ANQGSEA. V dropped 4 bases and J dropped 5; count of bases not matched to a gene: 7. The CDR3 has 13 residues. The CDR3: CSVGHRGGTEAFF. The CDR3 coding sequence is TGCAGCGTTGGTCACAGGGGCGGGACTGAAGCTTTCTTT.